The T cell receptor beta chain under discussion was sequenced for a study of PD-L1 blockade in urothelial cancer. For the study at large: In the patient group, about 85% of the roughly 30 were males with bladder-origin urothelial cancer.

The germline gives CDR1 SNHLY, CDR2 FYNNEI. This CDR3 region has 12 residues. Trimming left V 7 bases short and J 2 bases short, with 8 bases between. Synthetic TCR analog templates were spiked into each PCR. This table comes from immunoSEQ multiplex PCR, and its TCRdb copy is limited to in-frame clones, with some not included. The sample has about 88,000 clones; more than 85% are singletons. Details on this clone: What it binds is unknown.

General study points: Clones that were tumor-associated expanded more in the blood of durable-benefit patients at 3 weeks.

This TCR was recovered from a man in his sixties with urothelial cancer. The genes are TRBV2 and TRBJ2-5; D is uncertain. This sample comprised PBMCs, obtained around atezolizumab (anti-PD-L1) treatment. DNA of the CDR3: TGTGCCAGCATTCGGTTACAAGAGACCCAGTACTTC. It translates to CASIRLQETQYF.